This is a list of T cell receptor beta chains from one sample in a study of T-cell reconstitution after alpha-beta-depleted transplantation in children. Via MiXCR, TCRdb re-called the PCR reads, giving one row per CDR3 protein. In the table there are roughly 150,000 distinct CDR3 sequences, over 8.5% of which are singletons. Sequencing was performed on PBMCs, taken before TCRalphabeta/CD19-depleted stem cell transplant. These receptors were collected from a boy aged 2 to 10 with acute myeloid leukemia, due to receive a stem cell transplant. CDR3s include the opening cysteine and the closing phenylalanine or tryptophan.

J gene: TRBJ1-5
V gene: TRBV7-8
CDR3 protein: CASSSARTGLTVNQPQHF

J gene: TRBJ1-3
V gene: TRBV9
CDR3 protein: CASSAAPGRKDTIYF

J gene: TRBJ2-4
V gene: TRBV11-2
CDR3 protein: CASSLALGNIQYF

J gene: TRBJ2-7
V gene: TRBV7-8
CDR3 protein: CASSISGRGIEQYF

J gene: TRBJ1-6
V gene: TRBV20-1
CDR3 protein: CSATKDTSGNSPLHF

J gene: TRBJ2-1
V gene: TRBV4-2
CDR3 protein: CASSQDNGGANEQFF

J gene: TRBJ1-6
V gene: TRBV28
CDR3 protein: CASSFVRGPIPRNSPLHF

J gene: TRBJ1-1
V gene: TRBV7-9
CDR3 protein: CASSLARGGTFF

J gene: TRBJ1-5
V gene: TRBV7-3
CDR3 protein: CASSFEPQHF

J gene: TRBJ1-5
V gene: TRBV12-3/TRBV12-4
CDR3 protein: CASSSKRGNQPQHF

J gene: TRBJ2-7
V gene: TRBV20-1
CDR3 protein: CSARGRDRREVGSYEQYF

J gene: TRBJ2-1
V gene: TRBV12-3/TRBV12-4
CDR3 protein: CASSPDSNNEQFF

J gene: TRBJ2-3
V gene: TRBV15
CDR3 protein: CATSRTSGTDTQYF

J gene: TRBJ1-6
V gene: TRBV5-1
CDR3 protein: CASSLFDRGNSPLHF

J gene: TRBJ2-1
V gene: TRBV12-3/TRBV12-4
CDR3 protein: CASSRQGASNEQFF

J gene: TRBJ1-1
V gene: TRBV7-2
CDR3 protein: CASRFTGRGTEAFF

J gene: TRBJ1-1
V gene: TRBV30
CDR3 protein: CAWSPILLDTEAFF

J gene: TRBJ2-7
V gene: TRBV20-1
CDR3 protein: CSASRGGNGEQYF

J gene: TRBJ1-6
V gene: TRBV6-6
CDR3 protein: CASSPPAQNSPLHF

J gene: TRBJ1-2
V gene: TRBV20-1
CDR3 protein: CSAKTQGIGYTF

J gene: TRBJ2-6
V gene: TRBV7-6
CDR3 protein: CASSPRHNRSGANVLTF

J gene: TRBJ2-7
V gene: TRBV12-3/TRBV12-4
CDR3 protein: CASSPTSTAPYEQYF

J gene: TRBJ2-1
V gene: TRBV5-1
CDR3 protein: CASSLDRLADHNEQFF

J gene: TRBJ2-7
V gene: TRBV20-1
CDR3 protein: CSARPRLAGSSYEQYF

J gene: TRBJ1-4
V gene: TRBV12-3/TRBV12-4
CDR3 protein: CASSLSGGVEKLFF

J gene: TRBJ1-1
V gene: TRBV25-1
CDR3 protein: CASSDAGSVAEAFF

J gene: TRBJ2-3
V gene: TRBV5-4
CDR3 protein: CASSFGLADIFTQYF

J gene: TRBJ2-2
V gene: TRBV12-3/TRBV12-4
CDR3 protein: CASSRNLEPSATGELFF

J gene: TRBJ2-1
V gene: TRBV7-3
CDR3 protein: CASSLQAGGGNEQFF

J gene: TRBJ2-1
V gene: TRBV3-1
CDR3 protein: CASSQEALAGLQSSYNEQFF

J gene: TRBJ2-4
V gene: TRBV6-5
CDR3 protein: CASSYRAGLAGGRAKNIQYF

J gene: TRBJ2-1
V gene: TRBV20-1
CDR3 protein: CSARGPANEQFF

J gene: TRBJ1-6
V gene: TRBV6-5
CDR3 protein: CASSYQGAGLNSPLHF

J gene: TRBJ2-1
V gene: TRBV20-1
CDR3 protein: CSAEGGQVNEQFF

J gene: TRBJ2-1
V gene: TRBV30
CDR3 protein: CAGGPELAPLTGEQFF

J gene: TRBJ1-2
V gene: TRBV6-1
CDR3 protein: CASSERLGRTDYGYTF

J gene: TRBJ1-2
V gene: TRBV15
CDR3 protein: CATSRDQMEVDYTF

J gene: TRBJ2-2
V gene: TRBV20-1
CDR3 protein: CSASAAIGSDTGELFF

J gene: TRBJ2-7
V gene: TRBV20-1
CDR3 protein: CSARRQGVGYEQYF

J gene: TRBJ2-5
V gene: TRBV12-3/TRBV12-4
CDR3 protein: CASSHSGGTQYF

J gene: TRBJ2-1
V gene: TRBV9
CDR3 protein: CASSVDRGENEQFF

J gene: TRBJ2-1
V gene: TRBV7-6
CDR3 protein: CASSLEGQNDQFF

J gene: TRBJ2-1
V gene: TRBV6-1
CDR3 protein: CASTRQGGSYNEQFF

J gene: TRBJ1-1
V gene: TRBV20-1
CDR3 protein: CSAAGTGEVGAFF

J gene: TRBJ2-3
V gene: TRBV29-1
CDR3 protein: CSAGQGGDTLYF

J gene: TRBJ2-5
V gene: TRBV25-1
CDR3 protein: CASSPLGTSGGIETQYF

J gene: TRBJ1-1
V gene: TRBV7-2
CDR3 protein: CASSSQGGGAWTEAFF

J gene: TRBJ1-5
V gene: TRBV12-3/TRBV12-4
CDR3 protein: CASSFYRGQSQPQHF

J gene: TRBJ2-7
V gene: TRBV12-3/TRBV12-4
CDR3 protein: CASSPAAEQYF

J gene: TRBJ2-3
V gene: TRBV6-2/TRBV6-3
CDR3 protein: CASSSRTGARRDTQYF

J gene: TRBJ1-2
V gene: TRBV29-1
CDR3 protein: CSVEDIGITLPTF

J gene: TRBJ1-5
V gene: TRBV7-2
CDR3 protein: CASNLFGTGGFSNQPQHF

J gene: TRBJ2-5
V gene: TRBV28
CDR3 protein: CASTTGAKGTQYF